The source of this T cell receptor beta chain is a study of blood T cell repertoires in COVID-19. On the study more broadly: Donors in the United States, Italy and Spain gave samples during acute or convalescent COVID-19. PBMCs, B-cell-depleted T cells, or T cells provided the cDNA or gDNA that made up the material.

Using immunoSEQ multiplex PCR, the repertoire was profiled, and TCRdb retains in-frame clones only, with some absent. The data hold 23,000 or so clones, with over 80% observed a single time. The germline gives CDR1 KGHSH, CDR2 LQKENI. With 3 bases clipped from V and 1 base from J, the junction kept 10 bases outside the gene matches. The CDR3 is 17 residues long. The chain uses TRBV18 and TRBJ1-1; 8 bases are shared with TRBD1. The sequence derives from a woman older than 75 with acute or convalescent COVID-19. The sequenced sample was peripheral blood. In DNA, the CDR3 is TGTGCCAGCTCACCCCTCGGCCAGGGGGCAAGGAACACTGAAGCTTTCTTT. Its translation: CASSPLGQGARNTEAFF.